This TCR beta chain came from a study of T cell repertoires in cytomegalovirus infection. The CDR3 is 13 residues long. Trimming pared 6 bases from V and 7 bases from J, leaving 15 bases between. The V gene's germline CDR1 is DFQATT and CDR2 SNEGSKA (reference sequence). Study-level results: Accumulated public TCR beta family frequency recognized individuals carrying CMV together with the relevant HLA. The ex vivo response was dominated by HLA-C-restricted CMV-specific TCR beta clonotypes.

This clonotype was counted a few times. No antigen is known for it. From the reads, TCRdb called clonotypes with MiXCR, one entry per CDR3 protein. In the table there are about 300,000 distinct CDR3 sequences, about 9.2% of which are singletons. The receptor was isolated from a human donor in good health (CMV status not recorded). Some clones in this sample may be carry-over from other donors' samples. The V gene is TRBV20-1, the J gene TRBJ2-2; a weak D match, TRBD2 (6 bases). Sequences were obtained from PBMCs. The chain's CDR3 is CSAFPRRDGELFF. CDR3 DNA sequence: TGCAGTGCCTTCCCCAGGAGGGACGGGGAGCTGTTTTTT.